The entry below describes one T cell receptor beta chain. One end of the junction is discordant with germline, which a read error may explain. Unsorted whole blood supplied the RNA, and germline DNA was extracted too. There are 15 residues in the CDR3. Germline lookup yields CDR1 SGHAT and CDR2 FQNNGV. The investigators made TCR beta cDNA from about 510 ng total RNA, using a constant-region primer. ARM-PCR, slightly modified, supplied the TCR beta libraries through three nested multiplex PCR rounds. Amplification in the first two PCR rounds was performed using TRBV1-TRBV30 forward primers and a C-beta reverse primer for 9 to 11 cycles each. MiXCR was run by TCRdb on the multiplex PCR reads, yielding one entry per CDR3 protein. The table has a few hundred thousand distinct CDR3 sequences, about 50% seen once. These data originate in a study of tumor-infiltrating lymphocytes in primary liver carcinoma.

This sequence originates from a woman in her twenties or thirties with primary liver carcinoma and hepatitis B virus infection. The sequencing input was peripheral blood. The chain is built from TRBV11-2 and TRBJ2-4, with no clear D. CDR3 amino acids: CVSSRTNGTKNIQYF. The CDR3 DNA sequence: TGTGTCAGCAGCAGAACTAATGGTACCAAGAACATTCAGTACTTC.